This T cell receptor beta chain was recovered during a study of shared clonotypes between healthy human individuals. V trimming: 10 bases; J trimming: 1 base; junction bases outside the gene matches: 8. The length of the CDR3 is 14 residues. Germline V gene data show CDR1 as ENHRY and CDR2 as SYGVKD. Libraries were prepared by immunoSEQ multiplex PCR; TCRdb keeps only in-frame clonotypes and omits some of them. The sample has approximately 2,000,000 clones, approximately 92% seen once. CD45RO negativity and positive selection for CCR7 defined naive CD8 cells, a population that excluded terminally differentiated effector memory CD45RA+ cells.

This TCR derives from a man younger than 30 in good health. Some clones in this sample may be carry-over from other donors' samples. The J gene is TRBJ2-3, the V gene TRBV10-3; TRBD2 matches 7 bases. Sequenced material: naive CD8+ T cells from PBMCs. For the CDR3, the DNA is TGTGCCACCTGGAGCGGGACCCGCACAGATACGCAGTATTTT. Residues: CATWSGTRTDTQYF.